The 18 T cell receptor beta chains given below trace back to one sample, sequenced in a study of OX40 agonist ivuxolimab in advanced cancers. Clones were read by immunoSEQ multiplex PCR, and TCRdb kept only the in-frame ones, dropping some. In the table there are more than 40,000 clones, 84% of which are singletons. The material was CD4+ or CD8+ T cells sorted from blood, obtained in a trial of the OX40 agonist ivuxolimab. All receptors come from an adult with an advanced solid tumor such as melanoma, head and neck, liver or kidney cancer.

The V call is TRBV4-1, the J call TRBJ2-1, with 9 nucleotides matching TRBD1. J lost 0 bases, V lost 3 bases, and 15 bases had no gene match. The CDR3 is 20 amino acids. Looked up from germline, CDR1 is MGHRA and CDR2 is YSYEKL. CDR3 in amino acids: CASSHPDRGNHFSSYNEQFF. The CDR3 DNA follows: TGCGCCAGCAGCCACCCGGACAGGGGCAACCATTTTTCCTCCTACAATGAGCAGTTCTTC.

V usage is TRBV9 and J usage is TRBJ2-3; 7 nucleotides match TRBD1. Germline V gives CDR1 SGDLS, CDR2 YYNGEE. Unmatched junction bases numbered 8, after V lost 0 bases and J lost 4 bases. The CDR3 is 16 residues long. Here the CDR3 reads CASSVDKGQGADTQYF. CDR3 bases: TGTGCCAGCAGCGTAGATAAGGGGCAGGGGGCAGATACGCAGTATTTT.

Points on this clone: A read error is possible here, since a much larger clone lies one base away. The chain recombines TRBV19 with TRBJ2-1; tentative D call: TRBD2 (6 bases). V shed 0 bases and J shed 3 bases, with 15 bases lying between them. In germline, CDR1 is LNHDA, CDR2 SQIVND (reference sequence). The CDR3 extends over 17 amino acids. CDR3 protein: CASSIDPGISGYNEQFF. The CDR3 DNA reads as TGTGCCAGTAGTATAGACCCCGGGATTAGCGGCTACAATGAGCAGTTCTTC.

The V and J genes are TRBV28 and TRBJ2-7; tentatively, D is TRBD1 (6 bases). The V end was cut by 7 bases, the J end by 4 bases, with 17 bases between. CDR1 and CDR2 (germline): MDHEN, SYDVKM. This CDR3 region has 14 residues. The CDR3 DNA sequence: TGTGCCAGCACCTTGCGGCAGGGGTATTACGAGCAGTACTTC. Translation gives CASTLRQGYYEQYF.

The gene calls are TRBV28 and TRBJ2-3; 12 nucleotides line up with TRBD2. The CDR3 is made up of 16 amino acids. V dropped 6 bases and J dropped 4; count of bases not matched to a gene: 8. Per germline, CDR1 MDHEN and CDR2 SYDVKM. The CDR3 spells CASSELAGGDPDTQYF. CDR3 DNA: TGTGCCAGCAGCGAACTAGCGGGGGGCGACCCAGATACGCAGTATTTT.

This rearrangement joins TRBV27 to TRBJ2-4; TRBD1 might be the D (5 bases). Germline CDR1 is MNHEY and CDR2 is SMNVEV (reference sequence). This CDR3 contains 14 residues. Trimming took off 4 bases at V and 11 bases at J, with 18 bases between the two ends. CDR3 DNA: TGTGCCAGCAGTTCCCTCTTGTCAGGGTGGCTTCAGTACTTC. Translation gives CASSSLLSGWLQYF.

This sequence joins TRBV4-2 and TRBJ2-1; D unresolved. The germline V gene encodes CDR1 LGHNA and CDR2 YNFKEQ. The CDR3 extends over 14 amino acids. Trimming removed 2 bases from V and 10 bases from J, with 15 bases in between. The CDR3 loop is CASSQRILESEQFF. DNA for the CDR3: TGTGCCAGCAGCCAACGCATCCTAGAATCCGAGCAGTTCTTC.

This CDR3 is CASSMGRKIGTKGPQHF. The DNA for the CDR3 is TGTGCCAGTAGTATGGGGCGGAAAATCGGTACTAAGGGGCCCCAGCATTTT. The rearrangement links TRBV19 to TRBJ1-5; D is perhaps TRBD1 (5 bases). V was pared by 3 bases and J by 9 bases, with 24 bases between. The CDR3 extends over 17 amino acids. CDR1 and CDR2 (germline): LNHDA, SQIVND (reference sequence).

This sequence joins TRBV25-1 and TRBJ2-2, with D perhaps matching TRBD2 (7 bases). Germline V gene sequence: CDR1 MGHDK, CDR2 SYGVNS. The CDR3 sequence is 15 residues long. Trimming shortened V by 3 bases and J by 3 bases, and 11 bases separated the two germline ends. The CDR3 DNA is TGTGCCAGCAGTGAGGGGGGGCAGGACACCGGGGAGCTGTTTTTT. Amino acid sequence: CASSEGGQDTGELFF.

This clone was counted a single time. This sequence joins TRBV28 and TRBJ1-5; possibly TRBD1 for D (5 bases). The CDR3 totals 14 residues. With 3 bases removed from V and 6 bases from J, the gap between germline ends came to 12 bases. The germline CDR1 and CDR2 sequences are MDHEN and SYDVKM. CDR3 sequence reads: CASSLGRGGQPQHF. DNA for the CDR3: TGTGCCAGCAGTTTGGGTAGGGGAGGTCAGCCCCAGCATTTT.

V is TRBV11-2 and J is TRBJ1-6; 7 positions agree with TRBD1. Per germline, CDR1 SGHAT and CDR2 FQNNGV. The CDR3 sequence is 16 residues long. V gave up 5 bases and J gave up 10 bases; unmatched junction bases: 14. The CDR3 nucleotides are TGTGCCAGCAGCCACGTCGGTTTTACAGGGGACTCACCCCTCCACTTT. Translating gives CASSHVGFTGDSPLHF.

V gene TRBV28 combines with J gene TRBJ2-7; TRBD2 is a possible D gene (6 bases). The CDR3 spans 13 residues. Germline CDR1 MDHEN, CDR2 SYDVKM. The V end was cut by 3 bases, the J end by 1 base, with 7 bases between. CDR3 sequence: CASSLRGSYEQYF. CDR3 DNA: TGTGCCAGCAGTTTGCGGGGTTCCTACGAGCAGTACTTC.

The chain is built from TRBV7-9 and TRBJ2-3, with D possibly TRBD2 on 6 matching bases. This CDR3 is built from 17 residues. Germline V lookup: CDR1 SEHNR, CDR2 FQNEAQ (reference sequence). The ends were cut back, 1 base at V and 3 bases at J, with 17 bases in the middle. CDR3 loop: CASSLGDGSRETDTQYF. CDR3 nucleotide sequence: TGTGCCAGCAGCTTAGGTGACGGGAGCCGGGAAACAGATACGCAGTATTTT.

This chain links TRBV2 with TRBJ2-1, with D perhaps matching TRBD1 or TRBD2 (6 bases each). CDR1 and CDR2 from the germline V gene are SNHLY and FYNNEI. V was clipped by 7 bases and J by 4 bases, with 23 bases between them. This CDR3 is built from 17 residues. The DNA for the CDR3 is TGTGCCAGCACCGAAGGGGGGCGCGCACCAAGTTACAATGAGCAGTTCTTC. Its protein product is CASTEGGRAPSYNEQFF.

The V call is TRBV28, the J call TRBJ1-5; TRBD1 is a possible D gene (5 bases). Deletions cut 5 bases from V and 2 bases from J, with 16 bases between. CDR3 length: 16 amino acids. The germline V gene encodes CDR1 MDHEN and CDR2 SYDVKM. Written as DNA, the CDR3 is TGTGCCAGCAGTCCCCACAGTGGGGGTCGCAATCAGCCCCAGCATTTT. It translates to CASSPHSGGRNQPQHF. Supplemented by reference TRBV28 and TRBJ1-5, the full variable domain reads DVKVTQSSRYLVKRTGEKVFLECVQDMDHENMFWYRQDPGLGLRLIYFSYDVKMKEKGDIPEGYSVSREKKERFSLILESASTNQTSMYLCASSPHSGGRNQPQHFGDGTRLSIL.

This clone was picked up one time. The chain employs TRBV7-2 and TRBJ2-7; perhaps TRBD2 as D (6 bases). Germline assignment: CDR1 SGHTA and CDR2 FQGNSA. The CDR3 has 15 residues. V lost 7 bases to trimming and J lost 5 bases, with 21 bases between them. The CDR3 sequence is CASTVGGTPRDEQYF. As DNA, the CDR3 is TGTGCCAGCACAGTGGGAGGAACCCCAAGGGACGAGCAGTACTTC.

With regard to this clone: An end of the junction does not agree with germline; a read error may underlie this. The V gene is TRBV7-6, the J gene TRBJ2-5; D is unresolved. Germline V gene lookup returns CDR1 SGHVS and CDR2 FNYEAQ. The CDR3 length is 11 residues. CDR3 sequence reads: CASSSSELPDF. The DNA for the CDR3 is TGTGCCAGCAGCTCCAGCGAGCTCCCGGACTTC.

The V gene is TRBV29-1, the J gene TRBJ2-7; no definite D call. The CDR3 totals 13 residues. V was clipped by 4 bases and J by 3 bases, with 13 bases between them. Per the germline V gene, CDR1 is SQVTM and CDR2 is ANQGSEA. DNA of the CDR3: TGCAGCGTTGTTGTTGGGCGGAGCTACGAGCAGTACTTC. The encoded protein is CSVVVGRSYEQYF.